These T cell receptor beta chains were read from a single sample in a study of response to subunit inactivated influenza vaccine. A single record per CDR3 protein comes from TCRdb applying MiXCR to the RT-PCR reads. The sample lists about half a million distinct CDR3 sequences, 7.6% occurring once. Sequenced here: PBMCs from blood, sampled around 25 months after vaccination. The receptors originated from a man between 50 and 69 years old who received an inactivated influenza vaccine. Both conserved end residues are part of each CDR3. D genes are given only for firm matches. Size tells how often a clone was seen (once, few, many) or the class of an expanded clone, and some rows leave it out.

j_call	v_call	d_call	clone_size	cdr3_aa	cdr3_nt
TRBJ2-7	TRBV7-9	TRBD1	.	CASSTIRDRGFFEQYF	TGTGCCAGCAGCACTATCCGGGACAGGGGGTTTTTCGAGCAGTACTTC
TRBJ2-1	TRBV29-1	TRBD1	.	CSVQGQGGRYNEQFF	TGCAGCGTTCAAGGACAGGGTGGGCGCTACAATGAGCAGTTCTTC
TRBJ2-5	TRBV7-2	.	.	CASSLLLARETQYF	TGTGCCAGCAGCTTACTACTCGCCAGGGAGACCCAGTACTTC
TRBJ2-3	TRBV27	TRBD1	few	CASSLSVQGAQKRGTDTQYF	TGTGCCAGCAGTTTATCTGTGCAGGGGGCTCAGAAACGGGGCACAGATACGCAGTATTTT
TRBJ2-5	TRBV4-1	.	.	CASSHPDLETQYF	TGCGCCAGCAGCCACCCCGATCTTGAGACCCAGTACTTC
TRBJ1-5	TRBV5-1	.	many	CASSFGGDHQPQHF	TGCGCCAGCAGCTTTGGGGGGGACCATCAGCCCCAGCATTTT
TRBJ1-1	TRBV3-1	.	many	CASSQGETSAFF	TGTGCCAGCAGCCAAGGAGAGACATCAGCTTTCTTT
TRBJ2-7	TRBV10-3	TRBD1	many	CAISKGGQGGEQYF	TGTGCCATCAGTAAGGGGGGACAGGGTGGCGAGCAGTACTTC
TRBJ2-5	TRBV5-1	.	.	CASSLTGGRGIETQYF	TGCGCCAGCAGCTTGACGGGGGGCCGGGGTATCGAGACCCAGTACTTC
TRBJ2-5	TRBV5-1	.	many	CASSRGGGQETQYF	TGCGCCAGCAGCAGGGGTGGGGGTCAAGAGACCCAGTACTTC
TRBJ1-1	TRBV4-2	.	.	CASSQAPGGQVTEAFF	TGTGCCAGCAGCCAAGCCCCCGGGGGGCAGGTCACTGAAGCTTTCTTT
TRBJ2-7	TRBV10-3	.	.	CAIRESRSSYEQYF	TGTGCCATCAGGGAATCACGGAGCTCCTACGAGCAGTACTTC
TRBJ2-1	TRBV6-4	.	many	CASSRDFNNEQFF	TGTGCCAGCAGCCGGGACTTTAACAATGAGCAGTTCTTC
TRBJ1-6	TRBV5-6	.	.	CASSLAGIASPLHF	TGTGCCAGCAGCTTGGCGGGGATTGCCTCACCCCTCCACTTT
TRBJ2-7	TRBV5-1	TRBD2	few	CASSSGTSGRPTYEQYF	TGCGCCAGCAGCTCCGGGACTAGCGGGAGGCCAACCTACGAGCAGTACTTC
TRBJ1-2	TRBV7-9	.	.	CASSLALTVPLWGYTF	TGTGCCAGCAGCTTAGCGCTGACAGTCCCTCTATGGGGCTACACCTTC
TRBJ1-5	TRBV21-1	.	few	CASSKGGREPQHF	TGTGCCAGCAGCAAAGGGGGCCGGGAGCCCCAGCATTTT
TRBJ2-5	TRBV9	.	.	CASSVSSHQETQYF	TGTGCCAGCAGCGTCTCCAGTCACCAAGAGACCCAGTACTTC
TRBJ2-7	TRBV20-1	.	few	CSALGGFYEQYF	TGCAGTGCGCTCGGGGGCTTCTACGAGCAGTACTTC
TRBJ2-5	TRBV6-5	TRBD2	.	CASSYVSGSLKETQYF	TGTGCCAGCAGTTACGTTAGCGGGAGCTTAAAAGAGACCCAGTACTTC
TRBJ2-5	TRBV2	.	.	CASSVTGTQETQYF	TGTGCCAGCAGTGTCACAGGAACCCAAGAGACCCAGTACTTC
TRBJ2-2	TRBV11-1	TRBD2	few	CASSKMGTSGNTGELFF	TGTGCCAGCAGCAAAATGGGGACTAGCGGGAACACCGGGGAGCTGTTTTTT
TRBJ1-2	TRBV4-3	.	.	CASSQGALGSYTF	TGCGCCAGCAGCCAAGGGGCCCTAGGAAGCTACACCTTC
TRBJ2-1	TRBV20-1	TRBD2	.	CSARPPLAGIDEQFF	TGCAGTGCTAGACCCCCTCTAGCGGGAATCGATGAGCAGTTCTTC
TRBJ2-7	TRBV28	TRBD2	.	CASSPWTSGREQYF	TGTGCCAGCAGTCCCTGGACTAGCGGGAGGGAGCAGTACTTC
TRBJ2-3	TRBV6-2/TRBV6-3	.	.	CASSHRTVPDTQYF	TGTGCCAGCAGTCACCGGACAGTTCCAGATACGCAGTATTTT
TRBJ2-7	TRBV6-5	.	few	CASSWAGDYEQYF	TGTGCCAGCAGTTGGGCAGGGGACTACGAGCAGTACTTC
TRBJ2-3	TRBV7-2	TRBD2	.	CASSSSSGFADTQYF	TGTGCCAGCAGCTCCAGTAGCGGGTTTGCAGATACGCAGTATTTT
TRBJ2-7	TRBV11-1	.	few	CASSPNPKAAAYEQYF	TGTGCCAGCAGCCCCAACCCGAAGGCGGCAGCCTACGAGCAGTACTTC
TRBJ2-1	TRBV4-1	TRBD2	few	CASSQSPLAGSYNEQFF	TGCGCCAGCAGCCAGTCACCACTAGCGGGCTCCTACAATGAGCAGTTCTTC
TRBJ1-4	TRBV20-1	TRBD1	.	CSARDTGATNEKLFF	TGCAGTGCTAGAGACACAGGGGCAACTAATGAAAAACTGTTTTTT